This T cell receptor (beta chain) comes out of a study of blood T cell repertoires in COVID-19. Study overall: The origin of the acute and convalescent COVID-19 samples was the United States, Italy and Spain. From T cells, B-cell-depleted T cells, or PBMCs came the material, which was cDNA or gDNA.

How the authors handled the data: The assay estimated nucleated cells by amplifying reference gene primers. Profiled with immunoSEQ multiplex PCR; TCRdb holds only in-frame clones, not every one. The DNA gave D and trimming, while V, J and clone size come from that table. The sample has a few hundred thousand clones, approximately 83% seen once. Germline values: CDR1 SGHNT, CDR2 YYREEE (reference sequence). This CDR3 has 16 amino acids. V lost 4 bases to trimming and J lost 6 bases, with 20 bases between them. V is TRBV5-4 and J is TRBJ2-1; D might be TRBD2 (6 bases). The receptor comes from a man at least 80 years old with acute or convalescent COVID-19. The specimen was peripheral blood. The CDR3 sequence: CASSPRTGERGNEQFF. The CDR3, as DNA: TGTGCCAGCAGCCCAAGGACGGGGGAAAGAGGCAATGAGCAGTTCTTC.